Sequencing of this TCR beta chain was carried out in a study of technical replicates of blood from several donors. Germline values: CDR1 SGHTA, CDR2 FQGNSA. The CDR3 extends over 15 amino acids. V lost 2 bases and J lost 0, with 8 bases in between. Method: immunoSEQ multiplex PCR; TCRdb's copy keeps in-frame clones and lacks some. This table holds approximately 89,000 clones, about 94% found once. Specimen: T cells isolated from PBMCs. The origin of this receptor is a human donor in good health. The genes are TRBV7-2 and TRBJ1-5; D remains unclear. CDR3 residues: CASSLSGFSNQPQHF. In nucleotides, the CDR3 is TGTGCCAGCAGCTTATCAGGATTTAGCAATCAGCCCCAGCATTTT. The full variable domain, with the rest looked up from reference TRBV7-2 and TRBJ1-5, is GAGVSQSPSNKVTEKGKDVELRCDPISGHTALYWYRQSLGQGLEFLIYFQGNSAPDKSGLPSDRFSAERTGGSVSTLTIQRTQQEDSAVYLCASSLSGFSNQPQHFGDGTRLSIL.